The 23 T cell receptor beta chains below all came from one sample that was sequenced in a study of a mutant IDH1 vaccine in newly diagnosed glioma. Profiling relied on immunoSEQ multiplex PCR, and the TCRdb table lists in-frame clones only, not all of them. This sample carries about 82,000 clones, 85% of them seen once, and the ten largest clones take approximately 2.3%. Time point specified: week 23, last vaccination. Vaccination used 300 ug of mutant IDH1 20-mer peptide per dose, with topical imiquimod. No antigen has been assigned to these receptors. Source: PBMCs, taken from a glioma patient whose treatment included an IDH1 peptide vaccine. The receptors shown here come from a man aged 30 to 45 with glioma. Some clones in this sample may be carry-over from other donors' samples.

The J gene is TRBJ1-2, the V gene TRBV5-8, with TRBD1 identical over 8 bases. The trim removed 0 bases at V and 2 bases at J, leaving 9 bases unmatched. The germline V gene encodes CDR1 SGHTS and CDR2 YDEGEE. The CDR3 runs 17 residues. CDR3 amino acids: CASSLGGTGATNYGYTF. The CDR3 DNA reads as TGTGCCAGCAGCTTGGGTGGGACAGGAGCGACAAACTATGGCTACACCTTC.

This clone was counted between two and nine times. The chain has TRBV7-2 and TRBJ2-2, with D perhaps TRBD1 or TRBD2 (6 bases each). The V and J ends lost 1 base and 5 bases respectively, with 14 bases between them. Germline assignment: CDR1 SGHTA and CDR2 FQGNSA. The CDR3 covers 16 residues. CDR3 sequence reads: CASSLGPGAGTGELFF. CDR3 sequence (DNA): TGTGCCAGCAGCTTAGGACCGGGGGCGGGAACCGGGGAGCTGTTTTTT.

About this clone itself: Within the sample, other DNA sequences also encode this same CDR3. The chain links TRBV7-3 to TRBJ1-3; D possibly corresponds to TRBD1 (6 bases). Trimming shortened V by 5 bases and J by 1 base, and 9 bases separated the two germline ends. The CDR3 has 14 residues. The germline gives CDR1 SGHTA, CDR2 FQGTGA. CDR3 coding DNA: TGTGCCAGCAGCCTTACAGGGTCTGGAAACACCATATATTTT. Translation gives CASSLTGSGNTIYF.

This clone was observed a few times. V usage is TRBV21-1 and J usage is TRBJ1-1. TRBV21-1 is a documented pseudogene. The CDR3 consists of 12 residues. CDR3 region: CASSRSRAKAFF. CDR3 DNA sequence: TGTGCCAGCAGCCGGTCACGGGCCAAAGCTTTCTTT.

The chain recombines TRBV4-3 with TRBJ2-3, with TRBD2 as a possible D gene (5 bases). The CDR3 is 15 residues long. Germline CDR1 reads LGHNA; CDR2 reads YSLEER. V lost 1 base, J lost 0 bases, and 8 bases lay in between. CDR3 loop: CASSQVSGSTDTQYF. The CDR3 coding sequence is TGCGCCAGCAGCCAAGTCTCGGGAAGCACAGATACGCAGTATTTT.

The rearrangement links TRBV19 to TRBJ1-2; D ambiguous. The CDR3 length is 13 residues. V lost 2 bases and J 6 bases, leaving 10 bases between the germline ends. Germline lookup yields CDR1 LNHDA and CDR2 SQIVND (reference sequence). The CDR3 region has the DNA TGTGCCAGTAGTATATCGGGTAGCGATGGCTACACCTTC. It specifies CASSISGSDGYTF.

The rearrangement uses TRBV7-9 and TRBJ2-7; 7 nucleotides align to TRBD1. This CDR3 spans 14 amino acids. The germline gives CDR1 SEHNR, CDR2 FQNEAQ (reference sequence). J lost 3 bases, V lost 6 bases, and 8 bases had no gene match. The CDR3 DNA follows: TGTGCCAGCAGTCCCGCAGGGGGATTCTACGAGCAGTACTTC. Protein: CASSPAGGFYEQYF.

The chain combines TRBV9 with TRBJ2-7, with 7 bases that match TRBD1. Germline V gene lookup returns CDR1 SGDLS and CDR2 YYNGEE. The CDR3 runs to 13 residues. Trimming removed 3 bases from V and 6 bases from J; junction bases left unmatched: 6. The CDR3 coding sequence is TGTGCCAGCAGCGAGGGACAGCTAGGCGAGCAGTACTTC. It codes for CASSEGQLGEQYF.

The V and J genes are TRBV7-9 and TRBJ2-7, with TRBD2 matching 8 bases. Per the germline V gene, CDR1 is SEHNR and CDR2 is FQNEAQ (reference sequence). CDR3 length: 17 amino acids. Trimming at V came to 3 bases and at J to 0 bases, leaving 10 bases not matched to a gene. CDR3 coding DNA: TGTGCCAGCAGCTTGCCCCCGGGAGGGGACCTCTCCTACGAGCAGTACTTC. Residues: CASSLPPGGDLSYEQYF. Complete variable domain (other parts from reference TRBV7-9 and TRBJ2-7): DTGVSQNPRHKITKRGQNVTFRCDPISEHNRLYWYRQTLGQGPEFLTYFQNEAQLEKSRLLSDRFSAERPKGSFSTLEIQRTEQGDSAMYLCASSLPPGGDLSYEQYFGPGTRLTVT.

A remark on this clone: At the DNA level, this CDR3 is encoded by other sequences in the same sample as well. This chain uses TRBV6-1 with TRBJ1-1; D might be TRBD1 (5 bases). Germline-derived CDR1 and CDR2 are MNHNS and SASEGT. CDR3 length equals 14 residues. Trimming removed 4 bases at V and 1 base at J, with 10 bases between. The CDR3 nucleotides are TGTGCCAGCAGTGGCCGGGGGGGGAACACTGAAGCTTTCTTT. This translates into CASSGRGGNTEAFF.

The rearrangement uses TRBV10-3 and TRBJ2-7, with TRBD1 matching 8 bases. The CDR3 loop spans 12 amino acids. The germline gives CDR1 ENHRY, CDR2 SYGVKD. V lost 6 bases to trimming and J lost 5 bases; unmatched junction nucleotides: 3. The CDR3 DNA reads as TGTGCCATCAGCCTACAGGGGGACGAGCAGTACTTC. It codes for CAISLQGDEQYF.

V usage is TRBV4-1 and J usage is TRBJ2-4; possible D gene TRBD2, 6 bases. V lost 4 bases, J lost 0 bases, and 10 bases lay in between. This CDR3 region has 15 residues. Germline V gene sequence: CDR1 MGHRA, CDR2 YSYEKL. The CDR3 is CASSPSGLAKNIQYF. CDR3 sequence (DNA): TGCGCCAGCAGCCCTTCGGGACTAGCCAAAAACATTCAGTACTTC.

This chain uses TRBV7-6 with TRBJ2-5, with unresolved D. V lost 2 bases to trimming and J lost 6 bases, with 4 bases between them. Per germline, CDR1 SGHVS and CDR2 FNYEAQ. This CDR3 comprises 11 residues. The CDR3 sequence: CASSLSQTQYF. The DNA of the CDR3 is TGTGCCAGCAGCTTATCCCAGACCCAGTACTTC.

The chain uses TRBV6-5 and TRBJ2-7; D gene uncertain. Per the germline V gene, CDR1 is MNHEY and CDR2 is SVGAGI. V gave up 0 bases and J gave up 0 bases, with 12 bases separating them. The CDR3 extends over 16 amino acids. This chain's CDR3 is CASSYSISSTSYEQYF. The CDR3 DNA reads TGTGCCAGCAGTTACTCGATATCCAGCACCTCCTACGAGCAGTACTTC.

The chain combines TRBV11-2 with TRBJ1-2; D unresolved. This CDR3 has 13 residues. Germline V gene data show CDR1 as SGHAT and CDR2 as FQNNGV. Trimming took off 1 base at V and 8 bases at J, with 11 bases between the two ends. The CDR3 sequence is CASSLGLIGGYTF. CDR3 DNA sequence: TGTGCCAGCAGCTTAGGACTCATCGGGGGCTACACCTTC.

The V call is TRBV5-1, the J call TRBJ2-5, with a weak D call TRBD2 (5 bases). CDR1 is SGHRS, CDR2 YFSETQ, per germline. The CDR3 has 14 residues. The germline V and J ends were trimmed by 3 bases and 2 bases, with 11 bases remaining between them. This CDR3 reads CASSSGRGQETQYF. The CDR3 nucleotides are TGCGCCAGCAGCTCAGGTCGGGGACAAGAGACCCAGTACTTC. Variable domain in full (rest from reference TRBV5-1 and TRBJ2-5): KAGVTQTPRYLIKTRGQQVTLSCSPISGHRSVSWYQQTPGQGLQFLFEYFSETQRNKGNFPGRFSGRQFSNSRSEMNVSTLELGDSALYLCASSSGRGQETQYFGPGTRLLVL.

The CDR3 bases are TGTGCCAGCAGGGGGGGGCGAGGAAACACCATATATTTT. Protein sequence: CASRGGRGNTIYF. The chain recombines TRBV4-2 with TRBJ1-3; D may be TRBD1 (6 bases). The V end was cut by 6 bases, the J end by 4 bases, with 10 bases between. The CDR3 is 13 amino acids. Germline loops: CDR1 LGHNA, CDR2 YNFKEQ.

The rearrangement joins TRBV21-1 to TRBJ2-3; the table's D call, TRBD2, was not checked against the DNA. TRBV21-1 is a pseudogene locus. This CDR3 spans 16 amino acids. The CDR3, as DNA: TGTGCCAGCAGCAAAGCGGCTAGCGGACCCACAGATACGCAGTATTTT. Translation: CASSKAASGPTDTQYF.

The J gene is TRBJ2-1, the V gene TRBV4-1; D gene uncertain. Germline V gene data show CDR1 as MGHRA and CDR2 as YSYEKL. The CDR3 has 16 residues. Trimming cost V 1 base and J 0 bases, with 10 bases left between them. The DNA for the CDR3 is TGCGCCAGCAGCCAAGTCGGCGGAAGCTCCTACAATGAGCAGTTCTTC. Amino acids: CASSQVGGSSYNEQFF.

The V gene is TRBV5-1, the J gene TRBJ2-1, with 9 positions matching TRBD2. The V and J ends lost 4 bases and 0 bases, in that order; junction bases with no gene match: 5. Germline lookup yields CDR1 SGHRS and CDR2 YFSETQ. The CDR3 consists of 16 residues. CDR3 DNA: TGCGCCAGCAGCCCTAGCGGGATCAACTCCTACAATGAGCAGTTCTTC. It translates to CASSPSGINSYNEQFF.

The chain joins TRBV30 to TRBJ2-1; 8 bases are a match to TRBD1. Unmatched junction bases numbered 8, after V lost 4 bases and J lost 6 bases. CDR3 length: 14 residues. The V gene's germline CDR1 is GTSNPN and CDR2 SVGIG (reference sequence). The CDR3 coding sequence is TGTGCCTGGATTCGGACAGGGATGAGCAATGAGCAGTTCTTC. Translated, it gives CAWIRTGMSNEQFF.

A single count supports this clone. The chain joins TRBV22-1 to TRBJ2-3; the listed D gene, TRBD2, was not tested against the DNA. TRBV22-1 is a recognized pseudogene. The CDR3 has 18 residues. This CDR3 reads CPGSASINPSWGADTQYF. CDR3 bases: TGTCCTGGGAGCGCCTCGATAAACCCCTCCTGGGGGGCAGATACGCAGTATTTT.

V is TRBV5-8 and J is TRBJ2-1, with 11 nucleotides matching TRBD1. The CDR3 has 15 amino acids. Germline loops: CDR1 SGHTS, CDR2 YDEGEE. V shed 1 base, J shed 10 bases, and the junction held 7 bases outside the gene matches. Written as DNA, the CDR3 is TGTGCCAGCAGCTTGTCTGGACAGGGGGCCTGGGAGCAGTTCTTC. The encoded protein is CASSLSGQGAWEQFF.